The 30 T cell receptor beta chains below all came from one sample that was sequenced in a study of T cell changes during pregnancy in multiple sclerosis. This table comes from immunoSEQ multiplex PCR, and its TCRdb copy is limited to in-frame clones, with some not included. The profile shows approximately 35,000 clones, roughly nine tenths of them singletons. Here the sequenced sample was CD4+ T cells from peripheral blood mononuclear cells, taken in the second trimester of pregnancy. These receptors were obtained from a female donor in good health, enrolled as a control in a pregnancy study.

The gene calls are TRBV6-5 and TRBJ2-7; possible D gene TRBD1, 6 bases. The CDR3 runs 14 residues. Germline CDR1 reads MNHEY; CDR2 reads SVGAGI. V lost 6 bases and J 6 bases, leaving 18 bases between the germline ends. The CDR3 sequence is CASSLSLLGGEQYF. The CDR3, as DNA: TGTGCCAGCAGCCTGAGTTTGCTAGGGGGCGAGCAGTACTTC.

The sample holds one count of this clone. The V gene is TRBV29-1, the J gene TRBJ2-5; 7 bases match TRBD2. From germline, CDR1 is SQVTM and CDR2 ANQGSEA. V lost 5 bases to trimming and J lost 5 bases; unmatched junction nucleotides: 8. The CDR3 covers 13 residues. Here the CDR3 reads CSVRGRAAETQYF. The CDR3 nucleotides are TGCAGCGTTCGGGGGAGGGCCGCGGAGACCCAGTACTTC.

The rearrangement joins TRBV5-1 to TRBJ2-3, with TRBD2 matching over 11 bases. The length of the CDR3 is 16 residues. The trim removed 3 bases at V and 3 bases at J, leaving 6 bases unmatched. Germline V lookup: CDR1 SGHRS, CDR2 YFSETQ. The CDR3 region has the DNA TGCGCCAGCAGCTCGGGACTAGCGGTGCGTACAGATACGCAGTATTTT. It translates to CASSSGLAVRTDTQYF.

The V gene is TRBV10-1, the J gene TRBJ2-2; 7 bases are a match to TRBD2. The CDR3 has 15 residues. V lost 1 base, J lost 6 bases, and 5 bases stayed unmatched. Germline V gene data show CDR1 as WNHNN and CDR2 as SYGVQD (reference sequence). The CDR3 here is CASSELPGGPGELFF. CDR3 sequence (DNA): TGCGCCAGCAGTGAGTTACCGGGGGGTCCCGGGGAGCTGTTTTTT.

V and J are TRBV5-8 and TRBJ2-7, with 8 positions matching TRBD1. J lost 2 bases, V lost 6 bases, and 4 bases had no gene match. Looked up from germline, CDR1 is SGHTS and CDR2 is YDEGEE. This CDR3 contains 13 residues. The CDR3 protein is CASTRTGTYEQYF. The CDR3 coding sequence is TGTGCCAGCACCCGGACAGGGACCTACGAGCAGTACTTC.

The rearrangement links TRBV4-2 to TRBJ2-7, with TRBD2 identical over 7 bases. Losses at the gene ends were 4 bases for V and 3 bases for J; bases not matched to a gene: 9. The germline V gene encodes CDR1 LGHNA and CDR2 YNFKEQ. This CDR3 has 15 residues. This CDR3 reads CASSPSAGVNYEQYF. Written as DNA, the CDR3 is TGTGCCAGCAGCCCGTCGGCGGGAGTTAACTACGAGCAGTACTTC.

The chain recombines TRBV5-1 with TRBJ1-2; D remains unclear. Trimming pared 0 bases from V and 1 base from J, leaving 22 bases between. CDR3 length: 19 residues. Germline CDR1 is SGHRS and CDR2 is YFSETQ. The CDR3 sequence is CASSLAEGLGINSNYGYTF. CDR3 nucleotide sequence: TGCGCCAGCAGCTTGGCAGAGGGATTGGGGATTAATAGTAACTATGGCTACACCTTC.

The CDR3 loop reads CASSESGRGEQYF. In DNA form, the CDR3 reads TGTGCCAGCAGTGAATCTGGACGGGGCGAGCAGTACTTC. The gene calls are TRBV25-1 and TRBJ2-7, with D perhaps matching TRBD2 (5 bases). Germline values: CDR1 MGHDK, CDR2 SYGVNS. Between the trimmed V and J ends, which lost 1 base and 6 bases, there was a span of 10 bases. The CDR3 contains 13 residues.

The CDR3 DNA is TGTGCCTGGAGTGTACGGGGGGTACCTACGGGAGCTTTCTTT. Translating gives CAWSVRGVPTGAFF. The rearrangement joins TRBV30 to TRBJ1-1, with D possibly TRBD1 on 5 matching bases. Germline assignment: CDR1 GTSNPN and CDR2 SVGIG (reference sequence). The CDR3 consists of 14 residues. V was trimmed by 0 bases and J by 10 bases, leaving 18 bases between them. Complete variable domain (other parts from reference TRBV30 and TRBJ1-1): SQTIHQWPATLVQPVGSPLSLECTVEGTSNPNLYWYRQAAGRGLQLLFYSVGIGQISSEVPQNLSASRPQDRQFILSSKKLLLSDSGFYLCAWSVRGVPTGAFFGQGTRLTVV.

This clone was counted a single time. The CDR3 loop reads CASSLASGRYEQYF. The CDR3 bases are TGCGCCAGCAGCTTGGCTAGCGGGAGGTACGAGCAGTACTTC. The chain employs TRBV5-1 and TRBJ2-7; TRBD2 matches at 11 bases. V shed 0 bases and J 4 bases; nucleotides not matched to a gene: 0. There are 14 residues in the CDR3. Germline CDR1 is SGHRS and CDR2 is YFSETQ.

The CDR3 sequence is CASTNPRGGDSSYNEQFF. DNA for the CDR3: TGTGCCAGTACCAACCCCCGGGGGGGGGACAGCTCCTACAATGAGCAGTTCTTC. The rearrangement uses TRBV19 and TRBJ2-1; D is possibly TRBD2 (8 bases). Trimming pared 7 bases from V and 0 bases from J, leaving 22 bases between. The CDR3 is made up of 18 amino acids. The germline V gene encodes CDR1 LNHDA and CDR2 SQIVND (reference sequence).

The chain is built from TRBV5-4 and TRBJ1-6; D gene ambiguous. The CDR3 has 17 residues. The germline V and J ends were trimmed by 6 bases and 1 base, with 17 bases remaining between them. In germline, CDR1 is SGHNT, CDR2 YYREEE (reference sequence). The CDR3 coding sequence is TGTGCCAGCACCCTGGGAGGAGGTGCTTCCTATAATTCACCCCTCCACTTT. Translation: CASTLGGGASYNSPLHF.

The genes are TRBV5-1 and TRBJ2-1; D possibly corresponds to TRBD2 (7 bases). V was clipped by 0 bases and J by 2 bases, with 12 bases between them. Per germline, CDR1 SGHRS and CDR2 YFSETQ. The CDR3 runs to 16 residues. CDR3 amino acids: CASSLVGGAAYNEQFF. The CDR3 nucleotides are TGCGCCAGCAGCTTGGTAGGGGGGGCCGCCTACAATGAGCAGTTCTTC.

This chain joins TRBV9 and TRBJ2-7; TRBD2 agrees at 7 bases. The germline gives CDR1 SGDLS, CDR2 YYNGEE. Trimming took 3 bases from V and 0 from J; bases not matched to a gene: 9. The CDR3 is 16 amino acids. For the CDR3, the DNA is TGTGCCAGCAGCGGGGGGGGGACCTCGAGCTCCTACGAGCAGTACTTC. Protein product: CASSGGGTSSSYEQYF.

CDR3 sequence: CATSRGASGGTGELFF. CDR3 sequence (DNA): TGTGCCACCAGCAGAGGGGCTAGCGGAGGCACCGGGGAGCTGTTTTTT. This sequence joins TRBV15 and TRBJ2-2; 7 nucleotides align to TRBD2. Germline V gene data show CDR1 as LNHNV and CDR2 as YYDKDF (reference sequence). After removal of 1 base from V and 4 bases from J, the junction contained 6 bases not matched to a gene. CDR3 length: 16 residues.

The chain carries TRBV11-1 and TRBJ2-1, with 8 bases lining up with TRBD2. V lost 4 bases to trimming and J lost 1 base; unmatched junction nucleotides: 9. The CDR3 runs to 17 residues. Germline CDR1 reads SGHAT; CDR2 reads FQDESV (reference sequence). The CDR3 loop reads CASSSPTSGRSYNEQFF. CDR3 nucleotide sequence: TGTGCCAGCAGCTCCCCGACCAGCGGGAGATCCTACAATGAGCAGTTCTTC.

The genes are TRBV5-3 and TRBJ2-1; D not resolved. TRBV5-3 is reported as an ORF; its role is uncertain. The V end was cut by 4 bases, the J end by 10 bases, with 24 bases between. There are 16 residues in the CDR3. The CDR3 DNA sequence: TGTGCCAGAAGCCCCGACCTACCGCCTGGGCCCTCGGAGCAGTTCTTC. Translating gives CARSPDLPPGPSEQFF.

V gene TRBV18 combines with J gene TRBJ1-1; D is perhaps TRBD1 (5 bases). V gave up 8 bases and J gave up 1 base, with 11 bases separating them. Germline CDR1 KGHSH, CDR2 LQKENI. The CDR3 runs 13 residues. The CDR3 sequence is CASRQNPNTEAFF. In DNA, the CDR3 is TGTGCCAGCCGACAGAACCCGAACACTGAAGCTTTCTTT. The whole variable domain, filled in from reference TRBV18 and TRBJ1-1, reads NAGVMQNPRHLVRRRGQEARLRCSPMKGHSHVYWYRQLPEEGLKFMVYLQKENIIDESGMPKERFSAEFPKEGPSILRIQQVVRGDSAAYFCASRQNPNTEAFFGQGTRLTVV.

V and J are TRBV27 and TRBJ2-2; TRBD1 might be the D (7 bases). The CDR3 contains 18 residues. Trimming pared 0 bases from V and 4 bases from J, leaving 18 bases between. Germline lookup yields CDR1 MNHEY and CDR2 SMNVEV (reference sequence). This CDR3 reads CASSLSKGAGKFTGELFF. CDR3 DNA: TGTGCCAGCAGTTTATCGAAGGGGGCGGGGAAATTCACCGGGGAGCTGTTTTTT.

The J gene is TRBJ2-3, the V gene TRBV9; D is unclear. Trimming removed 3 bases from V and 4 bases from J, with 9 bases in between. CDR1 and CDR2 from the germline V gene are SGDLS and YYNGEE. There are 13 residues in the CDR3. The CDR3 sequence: CASSGPSADTQYF. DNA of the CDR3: TGTGCCAGCAGCGGCCCTAGTGCAGATACGCAGTATTTT. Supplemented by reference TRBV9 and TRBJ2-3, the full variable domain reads DSGVTQTPKHLITATGQRVTLRCSPRSGDLSVYWYQQSLDQGLQFLIQYYNGEERAKGNILERFSAQQFPDLHSELNLSSLELGDSALYFCASSGPSADTQYFGPGTRLTVL.

In DNA, the CDR3 is TGTGCCAGCAGCTTAGAAGTAACAGGGGTAACCGAGCAGTACTTC. Residues: CASSLEVTGVTEQYF. The J gene is TRBJ2-7, the V gene TRBV11-2; 7 bases are a match to TRBD1. Germline lookup yields CDR1 SGHAT and CDR2 FQNNGV. The CDR3 is made up of 15 amino acids. After removal of 0 bases from V and 6 bases from J, the junction contained 8 bases not matched to a gene.

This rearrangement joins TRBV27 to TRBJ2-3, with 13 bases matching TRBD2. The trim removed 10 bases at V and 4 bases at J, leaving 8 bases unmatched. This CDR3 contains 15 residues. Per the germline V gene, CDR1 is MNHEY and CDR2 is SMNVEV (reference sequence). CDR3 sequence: CAIKRTSGSSDTQYF. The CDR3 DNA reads TGTGCCATAAAACGGACTAGCGGGAGTTCAGATACGCAGTATTTT.

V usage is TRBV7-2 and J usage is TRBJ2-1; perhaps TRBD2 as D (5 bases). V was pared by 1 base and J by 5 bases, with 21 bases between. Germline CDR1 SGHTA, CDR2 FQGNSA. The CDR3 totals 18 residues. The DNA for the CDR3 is TGTGCCAGCAGCTTAGGAACTTACGGACTGGTGAAGAACAATGAGCAGTTCTTC. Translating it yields CASSLGTYGLVKNNEQFF.

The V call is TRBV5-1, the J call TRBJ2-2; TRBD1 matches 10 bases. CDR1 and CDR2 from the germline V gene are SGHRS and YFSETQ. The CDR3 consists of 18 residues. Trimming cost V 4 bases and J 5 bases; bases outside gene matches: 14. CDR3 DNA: TGCGCCAGCAGCCCAAACCTGATTCGGGACAGGGGTACCGGGGAGCTGTTTTTT. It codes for CASSPNLIRDRGTGELFF.

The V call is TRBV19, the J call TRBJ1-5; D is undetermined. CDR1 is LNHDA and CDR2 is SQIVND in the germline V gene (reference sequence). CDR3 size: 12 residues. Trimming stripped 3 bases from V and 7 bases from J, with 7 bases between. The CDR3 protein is CASSIRPQPQHF. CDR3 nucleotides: TGTGCCAGTAGTATCAGGCCCCAGCCCCAGCATTTT.

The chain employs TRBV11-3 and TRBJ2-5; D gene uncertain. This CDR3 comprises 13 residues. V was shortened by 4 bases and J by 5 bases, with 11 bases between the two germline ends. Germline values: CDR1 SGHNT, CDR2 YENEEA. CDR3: CASSSGLEETQYF. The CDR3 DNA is TGTGCCAGCAGCTCTGGCCTGGAGGAGACCCAGTACTTC. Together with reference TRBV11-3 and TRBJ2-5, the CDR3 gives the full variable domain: EAGVVQSPRYKIIEKKQPVAFWCNPISGHNTLYWYLQNLGQGPELLIRYENEEAVDDSQLPKDRFSAERLKGVDSTLKIQPAELGDSAVYLCASSSGLEETQYFGPGTRLLVL.

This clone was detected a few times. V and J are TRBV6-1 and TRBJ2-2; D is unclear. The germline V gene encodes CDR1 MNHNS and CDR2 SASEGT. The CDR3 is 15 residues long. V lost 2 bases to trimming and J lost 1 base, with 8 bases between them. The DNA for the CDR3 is TGTGCCAGCAGTGAACGGTCCTGGAACACCGGGGAGCTGTTTTTT. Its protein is CASSERSWNTGELFF.

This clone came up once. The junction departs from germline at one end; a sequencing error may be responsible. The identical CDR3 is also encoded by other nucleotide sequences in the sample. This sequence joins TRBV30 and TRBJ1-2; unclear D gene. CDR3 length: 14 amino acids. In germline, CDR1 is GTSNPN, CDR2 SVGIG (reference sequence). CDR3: CAWSGSGPNYGYTF. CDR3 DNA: TGTGCCTGGAGTGGGTCGGGTCCTAACTATGGTTACACCTTC.

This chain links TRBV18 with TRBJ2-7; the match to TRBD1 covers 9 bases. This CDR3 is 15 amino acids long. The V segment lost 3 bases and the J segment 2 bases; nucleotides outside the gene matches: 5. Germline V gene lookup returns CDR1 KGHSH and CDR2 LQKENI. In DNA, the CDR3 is TGTGCCAGCTCACCCGGACAGGGGATGACCTACGAGCAGTACTTC. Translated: CASSPGQGMTYEQYF.

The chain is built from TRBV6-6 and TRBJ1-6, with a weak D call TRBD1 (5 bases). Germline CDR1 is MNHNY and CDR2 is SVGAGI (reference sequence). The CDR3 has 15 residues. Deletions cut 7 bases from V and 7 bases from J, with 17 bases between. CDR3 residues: CASNPWGRENSPLHF. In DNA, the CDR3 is TGTGCCAGCAACCCCTGGGGCAGGGAAAATTCACCCCTCCACTTT.